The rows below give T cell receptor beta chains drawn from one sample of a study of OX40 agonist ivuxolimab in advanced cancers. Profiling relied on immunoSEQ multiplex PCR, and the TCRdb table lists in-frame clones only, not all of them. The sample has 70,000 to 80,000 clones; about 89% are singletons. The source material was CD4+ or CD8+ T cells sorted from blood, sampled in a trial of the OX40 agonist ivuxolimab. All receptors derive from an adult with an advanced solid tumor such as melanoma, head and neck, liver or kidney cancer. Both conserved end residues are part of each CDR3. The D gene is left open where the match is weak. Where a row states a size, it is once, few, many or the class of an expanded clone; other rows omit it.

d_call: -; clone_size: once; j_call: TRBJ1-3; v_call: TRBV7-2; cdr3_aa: CASSLVDIVVSGNTIYF; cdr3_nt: TGTGCCAGCAGCTTAGTGGACATAGTAGTTTCTGGAAACACCATATATTTT
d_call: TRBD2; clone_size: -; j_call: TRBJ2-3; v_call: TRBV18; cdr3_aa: CASSPYLEAGGPGSDTQYF; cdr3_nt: TGTGCCAGCTCACCGTATTTAGAAGCGGGAGGGCCGGGGTCAGATACGCAGTATTTT
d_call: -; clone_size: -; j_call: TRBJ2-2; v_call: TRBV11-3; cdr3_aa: CASSLDGTDGELFF; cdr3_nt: TGTGCCAGCAGCTTAGACGGGACCGACGGGGAGCTGTTTTTT
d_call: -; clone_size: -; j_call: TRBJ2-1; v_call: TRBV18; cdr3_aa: CASSPAQDLWNEQFF; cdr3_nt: TGTGCCAGCTCACCAGCGCAGGATCTTTGGAATGAGCAGTTCTTC
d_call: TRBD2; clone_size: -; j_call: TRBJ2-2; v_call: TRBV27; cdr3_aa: CASSSPSGRPTGELFF; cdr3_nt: TGTGCCAGCAGTTCCCCTAGCGGGAGGCCCACCGGGGAGCTGTTTTTT
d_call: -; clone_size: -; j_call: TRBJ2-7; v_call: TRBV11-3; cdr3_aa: CASSGAGVQIYEQYF; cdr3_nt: TGTGCCAGCAGCGGTGCCGGGGTGCAGATCTACGAGCAGTACTTC
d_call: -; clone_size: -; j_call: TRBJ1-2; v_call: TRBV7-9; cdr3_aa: CASSLEVSGYGYTF; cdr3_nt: TGTGCCAGCAGCTTAGAAGTTTCCGGCTATGGCTACACCTTC
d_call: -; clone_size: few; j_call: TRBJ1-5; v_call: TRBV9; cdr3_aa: CASSRTITQPQHF; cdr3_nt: TGTGCCAGCAGCAGGACCATAACCCAGCCCCAGCATTTT
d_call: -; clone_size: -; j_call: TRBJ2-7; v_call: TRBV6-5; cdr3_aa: CASSYSGRLGDEQYF; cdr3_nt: TGTGCCAGCAGTTACTCCGGACGGCTCGGGGACGAGCAGTACTTC
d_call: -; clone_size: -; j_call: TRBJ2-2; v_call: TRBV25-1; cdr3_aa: CASTQGVSTGELFF; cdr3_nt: TGTGCCAGTACACAGGGTGTGAGCACCGGGGAGCTGTTTTTT
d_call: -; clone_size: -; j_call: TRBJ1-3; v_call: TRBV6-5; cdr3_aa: CASSLEDSGNTIYF; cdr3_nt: TGTGCCAGCAGCCTGGAGGACTCTGGAAACACCATATATTTT
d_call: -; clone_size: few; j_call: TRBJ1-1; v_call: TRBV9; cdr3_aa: CASSVETDSEAFF; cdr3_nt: TGTGCCAGCAGCGTAGAGACGGACAGTGAAGCTTTCTTT
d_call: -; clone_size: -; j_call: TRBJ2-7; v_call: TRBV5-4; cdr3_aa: CASSIQSGPLYEQYF; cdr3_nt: TGTGCCAGCAGCATACAATCCGGGCCCTTGTACGAGCAGTACTTC
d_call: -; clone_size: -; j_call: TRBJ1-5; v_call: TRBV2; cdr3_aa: CASRTPGLNPRYNNQPQHF; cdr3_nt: TGTGCCAGCAGGACTCCGGGACTCAATCCCAGGTATAACAATCAGCCCCAGCATTTT
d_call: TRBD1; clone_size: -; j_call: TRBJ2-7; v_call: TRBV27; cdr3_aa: CASSLVPGTGSWAYEQYF; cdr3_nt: TGTGCCAGCAGTTTGGTCCCCGGGACAGGGTCGTGGGCCTACGAGCAGTACTTC
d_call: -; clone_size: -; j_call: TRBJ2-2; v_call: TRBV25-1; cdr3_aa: CASSERQGVGQTGELFF; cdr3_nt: TGTGCCAGCAGTGAACGTCAGGGCGTGGGCCAGACCGGGGAGCTGTTTTTT
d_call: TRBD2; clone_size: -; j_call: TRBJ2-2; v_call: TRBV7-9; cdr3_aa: CASSLSSGSTGELFF; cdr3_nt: TGTGCCAGCAGCTTATCTAGCGGGAGTACCGGGGAGCTGTTTTTT
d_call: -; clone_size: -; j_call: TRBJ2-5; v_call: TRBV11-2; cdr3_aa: CASRSGTGPPQYF; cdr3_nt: TGTGCCAGCAGGTCCGGGACCGGGCCGCCCCAGTACTTC
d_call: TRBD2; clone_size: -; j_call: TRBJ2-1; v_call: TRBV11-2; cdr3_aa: CASSKREGLVEQFF; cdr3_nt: TGTGCCAGCAGCAAACGGGAGGGCCTTGTTGAGCAGTTCTTC
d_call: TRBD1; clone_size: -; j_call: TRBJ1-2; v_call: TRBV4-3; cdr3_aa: CASSHGQGARGYTF; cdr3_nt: TGCGCCAGCAGCCACGGACAGGGGGCAAGAGGCTACACCTTC
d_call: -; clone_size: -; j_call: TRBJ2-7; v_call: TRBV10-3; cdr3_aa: CAISESGNILHEQYF; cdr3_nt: TGTGCCATCAGTGAGTCGGGGAATATCTTACACGAGCAGTACTTC
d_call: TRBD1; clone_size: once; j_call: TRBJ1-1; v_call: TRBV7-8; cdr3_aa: CASRADRGNTEAFF; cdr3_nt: TGTGCCAGCAGGGCGGACAGGGGGAACACTGAAGCTTTCTTT
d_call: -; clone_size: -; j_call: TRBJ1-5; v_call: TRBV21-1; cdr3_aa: CASSASQGVFRDSNQPQHF; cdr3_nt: TGTGCCAGCAGTGCCTCCCAGGGGGTATTTCGGGATAGCAATCAGCCCCAGCATTTT
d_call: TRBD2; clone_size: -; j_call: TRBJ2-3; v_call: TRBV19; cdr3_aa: CASSVGTSGLKNTQYF; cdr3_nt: TGTGCCAGTAGTGTCGGGACTAGCGGGTTGAAGAATACGCAGTATTTT
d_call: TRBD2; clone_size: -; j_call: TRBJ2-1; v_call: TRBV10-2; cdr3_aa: CAGGLAGNNEQFF; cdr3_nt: TGCGCCGGCGGACTAGCGGGAAACAATGAGCAGTTCTTC
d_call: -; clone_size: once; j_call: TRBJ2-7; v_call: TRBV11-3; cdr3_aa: CASSLVPREQYF; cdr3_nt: TGTGCCAGCAGCTTAGTCCCCCGGGAGCAGTACTTC
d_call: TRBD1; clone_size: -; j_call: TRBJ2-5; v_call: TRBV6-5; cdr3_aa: CASSYGQGGETQYF; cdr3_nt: TGTGCCAGCAGTTACGGACAGGGAGGCGAGACCCAGTACTTC
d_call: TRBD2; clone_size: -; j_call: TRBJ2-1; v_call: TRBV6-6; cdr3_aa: CASSSRGSPDEQFF; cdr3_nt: TGTGCCAGCAGTTCTCGCGGGAGTCCCGATGAGCAGTTCTTC
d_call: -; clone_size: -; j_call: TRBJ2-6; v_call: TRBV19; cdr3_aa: CASSIDPDLANVLTF; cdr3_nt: TGTGCCAGTAGTATAGACCCGGACCTGGCCAACGTCCTGACTTTC
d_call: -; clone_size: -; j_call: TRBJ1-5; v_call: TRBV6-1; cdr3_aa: CASSERVAGAINQPQHF; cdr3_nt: TGTGCCAGCAGTGAACGGGTAGCAGGGGCCATCAATCAGCCCCAGCATTTT
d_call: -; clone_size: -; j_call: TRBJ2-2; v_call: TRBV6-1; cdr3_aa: CASSATAVNTGELFF; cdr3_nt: TGTGCCAGCAGTGCAACAGCTGTAAACACCGGGGAGCTGTTTTTT
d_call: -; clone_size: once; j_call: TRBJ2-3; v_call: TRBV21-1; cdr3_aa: CASAGTSGNTDTQYF; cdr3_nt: TGTGCCAGCGCCGGGACTAGCGGGAACACAGATACGCAGTATTTT
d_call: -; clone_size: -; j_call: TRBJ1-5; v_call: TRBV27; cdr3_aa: CASSLYRDQPQHF; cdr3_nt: TGTGCCAGCAGTTTATACAGGGATCAGCCCCAGCATTTT
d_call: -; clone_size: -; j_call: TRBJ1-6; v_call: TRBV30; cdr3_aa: CARTEKAYNSPLHF; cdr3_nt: TGTGCCCGGACAGAAAAAGCCTATAATTCACCCCTCCACTTT
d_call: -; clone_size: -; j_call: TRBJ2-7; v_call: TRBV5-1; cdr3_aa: CASSRDWDEQYF; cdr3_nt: TGCGCCAGCAGCCGGGACTGGGACGAGCAGTACTTC
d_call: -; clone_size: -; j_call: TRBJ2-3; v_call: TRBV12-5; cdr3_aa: CASGINTDTQYF; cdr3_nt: TGTGCTAGTGGTATCAACACAGATACGCAGTATTTT
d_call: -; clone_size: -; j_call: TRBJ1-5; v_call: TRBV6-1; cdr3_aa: CASRGRGHSNQPQHF; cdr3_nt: TGTGCCAGCAGGGGGAGGGGTCATAGCAATCAGCCCCAGCATTTT
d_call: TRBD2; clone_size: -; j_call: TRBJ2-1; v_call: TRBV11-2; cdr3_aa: CASRFSGRKTHNEQFF; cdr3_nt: TGTGCCAGCAGGTTTAGCGGGAGGAAGACCCACAATGAGCAGTTCTTC
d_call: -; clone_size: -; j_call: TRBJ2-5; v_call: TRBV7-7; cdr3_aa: CASSRDYLETQYF; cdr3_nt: TGTGCCAGCAGCCGTGACTATCTGGAGACCCAGTACTTC
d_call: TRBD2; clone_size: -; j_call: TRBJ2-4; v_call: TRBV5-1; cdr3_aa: CASSLAIGTSGRFKNIQYF; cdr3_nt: TGCGCCAGCAGCTTGGCAATTGGTACTAGCGGGAGGTTCAAAAACATTCAGTACTTC
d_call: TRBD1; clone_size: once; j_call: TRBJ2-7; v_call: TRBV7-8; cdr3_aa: CASSETAGTGPSYEQYF; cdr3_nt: TGTGCCAGCAGCGAGACCGCCGGGACAGGGCCCTCCTACGAGCAGTACTTC
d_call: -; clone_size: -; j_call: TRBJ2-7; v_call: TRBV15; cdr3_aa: CATSRAGSAYEQYF; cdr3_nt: TGTGCCACCAGCAGAGCCGGGAGCGCATACGAGCAGTACTTC
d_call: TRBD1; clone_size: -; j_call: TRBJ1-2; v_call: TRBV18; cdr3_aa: CASSGTAGYTF; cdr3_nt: TGTGCCAGCTCCGGGACAGCCGGCTACACCTTC
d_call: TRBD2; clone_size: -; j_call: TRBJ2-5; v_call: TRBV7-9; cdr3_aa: CASSFLAGVQETQYF; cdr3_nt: TGTGCCAGCAGCTTCCTAGCGGGAGTCCAAGAGACCCAGTACTTC
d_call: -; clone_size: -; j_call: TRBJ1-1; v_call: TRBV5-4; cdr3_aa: CASSPQTRGNTEAFF; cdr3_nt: TGTGCCAGCAGTCCTCAGACCCGGGGGAACACTGAAGCTTTCTTT
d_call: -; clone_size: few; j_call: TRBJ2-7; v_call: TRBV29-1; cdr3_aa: CSVIGGAQSYEQYF; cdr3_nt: TGCAGCGTTATAGGGGGAGCGCAGTCCTACGAGCAGTACTTC